This record looks at one T cell receptor beta chain sequence and its context. The antigen remains unidentified. The germline gene is not matched at one end of the junction; a read error may be the cause. The same CDR3 arises from other DNA sequences in this sample as well. This sample was taken from a study of OX40 agonist ivuxolimab in advanced cancers. As for the study in general: Every 2 weeks, ivuxolimab was infused into the patients intravenously at between 0.01 and 10 mg/kg. The eligibility criteria allowed prior anti-PD-1, anti-PD-L1 or anti-CTLA-4 therapy, and 40% had some.

The germline gives CDR1 SGDLS, CDR2 YYNGEE. The CDR3 runs to 16 residues. The data were produced by immunoSEQ multiplex PCR, yet TCRdb's version contains in-frame clones alone and is incomplete. The sample contains about 69,000 clones, 80% to 95% of which appear only once. The study's findings and limits: What antigens the expanded peripheral T cells recognized was never established.

Drawing of blood for sampling happened at baseline, at cycle 4 day 1, and at cycle 7 day 1. The J gene is TRBJ2-3, the V gene TRBV9; 7 bases map to TRBD2. Material: CD4+ or CD8+ T cells sorted from blood, obtained in a trial of the OX40 agonist ivuxolimab. The origin of this receptor is an adult with an advanced solid tumor such as melanoma, head and neck, liver or kidney cancer. The chain's CDR3 is CASSVRASGSTDTQYF. In DNA, the CDR3 is TGTGCCAGCAGCGTAAGGGCTAGCGGAAGCACGGATACGCAGTATTTT.